Described below is a single T cell receptor (beta chain) sequence and its context. Its target is unknown. This record belongs to a study of shared clonotypes between healthy human individuals. Negatively enriched CD4+ T cells were divided by CD45RA into naive and memory. Findings of the study overall: Memory subsets generally showed smaller estimated richness than naive subsets did.

V lost 4 bases to trimming and J lost 7 bases, with 8 bases between them. The germline V gene encodes CDR1 KGHSH and CDR2 LQKENI. The CDR3 extends over 12 amino acids. Profiling relied on immunoSEQ multiplex PCR, and the TCRdb table lists in-frame clones only, not all of them. The profile shows some 2 million clones, 95% of them singletons. Sequencing input: naive CD4+ T cells sorted from blood. The subset here: CD45RA+ positively selected. This sequence originates from a man aged 18 to 30 in good health. V is TRBV18 and J is TRBJ2-1; D remains ambiguous. The CDR3 here is CASSLDLNEQFF. CDR3 bases: TGTGCCAGCTCACTGGACCTTAATGAGCAGTTCTTC.